The rows below give T cell receptor beta chains drawn from one sample of a study of cytomegalovirus exposure and HLA in healthy donors. The repertoire was sequenced with immunoSEQ multiplex PCR; TCRdb's copy has only in-frame clones and lacks some. The sample records 95,000 to 120,000 clones, 70% to 85% being singletons. The sample was PBMCs. The source is a woman aged 35 to 49 in good health and CMV-seropositive. The conserved cysteine and the conserved F or W are not part of the CDR3 here. The order of the fields is V gene, J gene, clone size, CDR3 protein. Clone size appears in some rows only: once, few, many, or a class for an expanded clone.

TRBV19	TRBJ2-1	NA	ASSILGTGWNEQF
TRBV5-1	TRBJ2-2	NA	ASSRQGSSNTGELF
TRBV6-5	TRBJ2-5	once	ASSPRLTGFETQY
TRBV30	TRBJ2-1	NA	AWSLWGAYNEQF
TRBV5-4	TRBJ1-2	once	ASSPTGAKGEGYT
TRBV19	TRBJ2-7	NA	ASSISLTSATYEQY
TRBV27	TRBJ1-2	NA	ATQGDHGYT
TRBV7-2	TRBJ2-1	NA	ASSLVLAGDNEQF
TRBV19	TRBJ2-3	few	ASSIYGGPTDTQY
TRBV27	TRBJ2-7	NA	ASSFGWTGYYEQY
TRBV5-1	TRBJ2-5	NA	ASSLNTAEEETQY
TRBV5-1	TRBJ2-4	NA	ARGKAGGAKNIQY
TRBV19	TRBJ1-1	NA	ASIPRGTVLGAF
TRBV5-1	TRBJ2-3	NA	ASSLVVEATDTQY
TRBV2	TRBJ2-2	NA	ASRLAGNTGELF
TRBV18	TRBJ2-4	NA	ASSPPGQGRNIQY
TRBV4-1	TRBJ1-4	NA	ASSQGGLLNEKLF
TRBV7-9	TRBJ1-4	once	ASSWTGGGEKLF
TRBV15	TRBJ2-2	NA	ATSKEAAGRTGELF
TRBV7-9	TRBJ2-2	NA	ASSINTGNGELF
TRBV25-1	TRBJ1-5	few	ASSESTVYNQPQH
TRBV6-1	TRBJ2-1	NA	ASSGDTGVKF
TRBV6-5	TRBJ2-2	NA	ASSGLRDTGELF
TRBV2	TRBJ2-1	NA	ASSFPRETYNEQF
TRBV18	TRBJ2-7	NA	ASSPPGPAFTYEQY
TRBV7-6	TRBJ1-2	few	ASSPPRSAGGYT
TRBV15	TRBJ2-7	NA	ATSREIPTAYGASYEQY
TRBV7-8	TRBJ2-7	NA	ASSRLTYEQY
TRBV4-1	TRBJ1-2	NA	ASSQTGSVGYGYT
TRBV19	TRBJ2-1	NA	ASSIDSYNEQF
TRBV2	TRBJ1-5	NA	ASSLDRGREQPQH
TRBV7-2	TRBJ2-5	few	ASSLNPSGVGETQY
TRBV19	TRBJ2-7	NA	ASRDGTGASYEQY
TRBV10-3	TRBJ2-7	NA	AISESTQGYEQY
TRBV30	TRBJ2-6	few	AWSVGTGSARANVLT
TRBV7-9	TRBJ2-5	NA	ASSLDSQETQY
TRBV7-3	TRBJ2-1	NA	ASSLTGDRGLPSSYNEQF
TRBV19	TRBJ2-3	few	ATAGTSGSTDTQY
TRBV5-4	TRBJ2-3	NA	ASSSPGRGLGTQY
TRBV5-4	TRBJ2-5	once	ASSLGQGGETQY
TRBV30	TRBJ1-1	once	AWSPNRNTEAF
TRBV4-2	TRBJ1-2	NA	ASSQNRFYGYT
TRBV5-1	TRBJ2-6	NA	ASSLGSSGANVLT
TRBV7-9	TRBJ2-7	few	ASSQVPGHSSYEQY
TRBV7-2	TRBJ1-1	NA	ASSTGPNTEAF
TRBV5-4	NA	NA	ASRAGNTYEQY